This is a list of T cell receptor beta chains from one sample in a study of blood T cell repertoires in COVID-19. Produced via immunoSEQ multiplex PCR; TCRdb's table is partial and in-frame only. The sample gives around 81,000 clones, roughly 80% of which show up once; around 3.7% is in the top ten. The material sequenced was peripheral blood. The receptors stem from a man in his forties or fifties with acute or convalescent COVID-19. Both conserved end residues are trimmed from each CDR3. Fields, in order: CDR3 protein, J gene, V gene.

ASSSTGFSYGYT	TRBJ1-2	TRBV11-2
ASSIRDTGELF	TRBJ2-2	TRBV5-4
ASSQDSSGRSFGAQY	TRBJ2-5	TRBV14
ATSRRTSTDTQY	TRBJ2-3	TRBV15
ASSRLAGGSYEQY	TRBJ2-7	TRBV7-2
ASRRGGTSSRTDTQY	TRBJ2-3	TRBV28
ASSSRTGLGYGYT	TRBJ1-2	TRBV11-2
ASSHPGLWTEAF	TRBJ1-1	TRBV3-1/TRBV3-2
AWSGAPGLAVNEQF	TRBJ2-1	TRBV30
ASSAPEETQY	TRBJ2-5	TRBV5-1
ASSPAPGGVYGYT	TRBJ1-2	TRBV18
ASSFGGAARETQY	TRBJ2-5	TRBV5-8
ASSPRENTQY	TRBJ2-3	TRBV18
ASSKDQGTYNSPLH	TRBJ1-6	TRBV6-2/TRBV6-3
ASSLGAGVTNYGYT	TRBJ1-2	TRBV5-4
ASSSNGNTEAF	TRBJ1-1	TRBV12-3/TRBV12-4
ASSLLTNQETQY	TRBJ2-5	TRBV7-2
ASSLVGTSNSPLH	TRBJ1-6	TRBV7-9
ASSFVAGAQETQY	TRBJ2-5	TRBV6-2/TRBV6-3
ASSYGGGDEKLF	TRBJ1-4	TRBV6-2/TRBV6-3
ASSRGQGLAEAF	TRBJ1-1	TRBV6-5
ASSMGLAVGDTQY	TRBJ2-3	TRBV7-2
ASSLGGHGSYEQY	TRBJ2-7	TRBV7-2
ATSRDEALNTQY	TRBJ2-3	TRBV15
ATSGQEGGYNEQF	TRBJ2-1	TRBV24-1
ASSAGQGIGSDGYT	TRBJ1-2	TRBV5-1
ASSRTGSESGYT	TRBJ1-2	TRBV28
ASSSPGLAGDYEQY	TRBJ2-7	TRBV7-3
AWSVQGGGYT	TRBJ1-2	TRBV30
ASSSQTGSILPGEAF	TRBJ1-1	TRBV11-2
ASRQGTDRNTIY	TRBJ1-3	TRBV6-5
ASSNRGTSGRVTDTQY	TRBJ2-3	TRBV3-1/TRBV3-2
ASSLAPGQGGAGELF	TRBJ2-2	TRBV11-2
ASSYSAGANTGELF	TRBJ2-2	TRBV6-5
ASRAGLPGGYT	TRBJ1-2	TRBV28
AWRPKQAPNYGYT	TRBJ1-2	TRBV30
ASSQVGGDYEQY	TRBJ2-7	TRBV4-1
ASSSGGVEQY	TRBJ2-7	TRBV27
ASSLKGGAAF	TRBJ1-1	TRBV5-6
ASRRQGGANTEAF	TRBJ1-1	TRBV5-8
ASSIGQLNTEAF	TRBJ1-1	TRBV6-5
ASSSGQGGTEAF	TRBJ1-1	TRBV28
ASNENNPSQY	TRBJ2-3	TRBV6-6
ASSLAGGNYEQY	TRBJ2-7	TRBV7-2
ASSLNRGRVEQY	TRBJ2-7	TRBV7-8
ASSLRRGQYNEQF	TRBJ2-1	TRBV28
ASSPGGAVGNQPQH	TRBJ1-5	TRBV5-6
ASSARQAGRQETQY	TRBJ2-5	TRBV5-1
ASSPLGQGATNEKLF	TRBJ1-4	TRBV28